This TCR beta chain appears in the sequencing data of a study of graft-versus-host responses after intestinal transplantation. TCRdb's table, derived via immunoSEQ multiplex PCR, lists solely in-frame clones and lacks some. The sample has 40,000 or so clones; 90% to 95% are singletons. As concerns this clone: Its antigen is unknown.

The V gene lost 6 bases and the J gene lost 3 bases, with 11 bases spanning the gap. CDR1 and CDR2 from the germline V gene are MNHNY and SVGAGI (reference sequence). The CDR3 extends over 13 amino acids. This sequence was found in a human donor who was the organ donor for an intestinal transplant. V and J are TRBV6-6 and TRBJ2-5; D call uncertain. This sample comprised unstimulated CD8+ T cells sorted from spleen or lymph node cells, obtained before transplant. The DNA of the CDR3 is TGTGCCAGCAGCCCTATTTGGGAAGAGACCCAGTACTTC. This translates into CASSPIWEETQYF.